This T cell receptor (beta chain) was obtained from a study of OX40 agonist ivuxolimab in advanced cancers. Germline V lookup: CDR1 MDHEN, CDR2 SYDVKM. The J segment lost 3 bases and the V segment lost 3 bases, leaving 4 bases of the junction unmatched. The CDR3 consists of 14 residues. The assay was immunoSEQ multiplex PCR, and TCRdb's table has in-frame clones only and misses some. The table lists around 37,000 clones, approximately 80% of them singletons, with less than 20% in the top ten. This sequence joins TRBV28 and TRBJ2-7, with 8 bases matching TRBD1. The receptor was derived from an adult with an advanced solid tumor such as melanoma, head and neck, liver or kidney cancer. The sequenced sample was CD4+ or CD8+ T cells sorted from blood, obtained in a trial of the OX40 agonist ivuxolimab. CDR3 in DNA: TGTGCCAGCAGTTTGATACAGGGGGGCTACGAGCAGTACTTC. It yields the protein CASSLIQGGYEQYF.